The clone carrying this T cell receptor beta chain was seen a single time. The antigen remains unidentified. The data belong to a study of graft-versus-host responses after intestinal transplantation. Findings and caveats of the study: GvH clones appeared in recipient marrow, some first in ileum or blood.

Produced via immunoSEQ multiplex PCR; TCRdb's table is partial and in-frame only. In the table there are roughly 120,000 clones, more than 80% of which are singletons. CDR1 is SSHAT, CDR2 FNYEAQ, per germline (reference sequence). The V end was cut by 1 base, the J end by 0 bases, with 10 bases between. This CDR3 contains 16 residues. The sample was unstimulated CD4+ T cells sorted from spleen or lymph node cells, taken before transplant. The clonotype comes from a human donor who was the organ donor for an intestinal transplant. The rearrangement joins TRBV7-7 to TRBJ1-5, with D possibly TRBD1 on 5 matching bases. The DNA of the CDR3 is TGTGCCAGCAGCTTAGTCGTCAGGGATAGCAATCAGCCCCAGCATTTT. The encoded protein is CASSLVVRDSNQPQHF.